The 13 T cell receptor beta chains below come from one sample, sequenced in a study of T cell responses to AZD1222 COVID-19 vaccine. Profiled with immunoSEQ multiplex PCR; TCRdb holds only in-frame clones, not every one. The table records 100,000 to 150,000 clones, roughly 90% of them present only once. Sequencing used peripheral blood, obtained on day 0 of AZD1222 vaccination. The receptors were gathered from an adult in good health.

The rearrangement links TRBV7-2 to TRBJ2-1, with TRBD2 matching 7 bases. V shed 5 bases, J shed 3 bases, and the junction held 16 bases outside the gene matches. This CDR3 has 18 amino acids. The germline V gene encodes CDR1 SGHTA and CDR2 FQGNSA. The CDR3 nucleotides are TGTGCCAGCAGCCCTCACCCAGGACTAGATCGGGTCTACAATGAGCAGTTCTTC. Its translation is CASSPHPGLDRVYNEQFF.

CDR3 sequence reads: CASSPPKEQINYGYTF. The CDR3 DNA reads as TGTGCCAGCAGCCCCCCCAAGGAACAGATAAACTATGGCTACACCTTC. The V and J genes are TRBV6-2 or TRBV6-3 and TRBJ1-2; D gene uncertain. From germline, CDR1 is MNHEY and CDR2 SVGEGT. This CDR3 is built from 16 residues. Trimming cost V 6 bases and J 2 bases, with 19 bases left between them.

This rearrangement joins TRBV12-5 to TRBJ2-1; 9 bases line up with TRBD2. This CDR3 has 21 amino acids. With V trimmed by 1 base and J by 9 bases, 25 bases remained unmatched. Germline CDR1 reads LGHNT; CDR2 reads FRNRAP. DNA for the CDR3: TGTGCTAGTGGTTTGGGGCCAAAGCAGGGGATAGCGGGAGAATCCTTGGGTGAGCAGTTCTTC. This encodes CASGLGPKQGIAGESLGEQFF.

This clone came up once. The J gene is TRBJ2-7, the V gene TRBV3-1 (or the pseudogene TRBV3-2); D is perhaps TRBD2 (5 bases). Trimming cost V 0 bases and J 6 bases, with 15 bases left between them. This CDR3 comprises 15 residues. Germline V gene lookup returns CDR1 LGHDT and CDR2 YNNKEL (reference sequence). This CDR3 is CASSQDGVVGLEQYF. The CDR3 DNA reads as TGTGCCAGCAGCCAAGACGGGGTAGTCGGACTCGAGCAGTACTTC.

This clone was observed a handful of times. The chain employs TRBV6-2 or TRBV6-3 and TRBJ2-3; 8 positions match TRBD2. This CDR3 is 14 amino acids long. The germline gives CDR1 MNHEY, CDR2 SVGEGT. Trimming cost V 0 bases and J 4 bases; bases outside gene matches: 0. This CDR3 is CASSYSTSADTQYF. The CDR3 bases are TGTGCCAGCAGTTACTCGACTAGCGCAGATACGCAGTATTTT.

This chain uses TRBV2 with TRBJ2-1; D perhaps matches TRBD2 (6 bases). The germline CDR1 and CDR2 sequences are SNHLY and FYNNEI. The CDR3 has 13 amino acids. V lost 7 bases, J lost 6 bases, and 13 bases lay in between. CDR3 bases: TGTGCCAGCATGGCTAGCGATGGCAATGAGCAGTTCTTC. Translated, it gives CASMASDGNEQFF.

V and J are TRBV4-1 and TRBJ2-7, with 7 positions matching TRBD2. V was clipped by 0 bases and J by 1 base; unmatched bases: 3. Germline assignment: CDR1 MGHRA and CDR2 YSYEKL. The CDR3 has 15 amino acids. CDR3 DNA sequence: TGCGCCAGCAGCCAAGATAGCGGGCAGTCCTACGAGCAGTACTTC. Its protein is CASSQDSGQSYEQYF.

The genes are TRBV5-6 and TRBJ2-2; 9 nucleotides align to TRBD2. CDR1 and CDR2 (germline): SGHDT, YYEEEE. CDR3 length: 17 residues. V gave up 1 base and J gave up 7 bases; unmatched junction bases: 11. The CDR3 reads CASSLSGAGGPNGELFF. The CDR3 coding sequence is TGTGCCAGCAGCTTGAGTGGGGCGGGAGGGCCGAACGGGGAGCTGTTTTTT. Together with reference TRBV5-6 and TRBJ2-2, the CDR3 gives the full variable domain: DAGVTQSPTHLIKTRGQQVTLRCSPKSGHDTVSWYQQALGQGPQFIFQYYEEEERQRGNFPDRFSGHQFPNYSSELNVNALLLGDSALYLCASSLSGAGGPNGELFFGEGSRLTVL.

This chain joins TRBV10-2 and TRBJ1-1; possible D gene TRBD1, 5 bases. The ends were cut back, 0 bases at V and 2 bases at J, with 13 bases in the middle. CDR1 WSHSY and CDR2 SAAADI come from the germline V gene. The CDR3 consists of 16 residues. The CDR3 reads CASSESVREINTEAFF. The CDR3 DNA follows: TGCGCCAGCAGTGAGTCGGTCAGGGAAATTAACACTGAAGCTTTCTTT.

This chain connects TRBV10-1 to TRBJ1-4; D gene uncertain. Per the germline V gene, CDR1 is WNHNN and CDR2 is SYGVQD (reference sequence). The germline V and J ends were trimmed by 0 bases and 8 bases, with 7 bases remaining between them. The CDR3 totals 13 residues. The CDR3 DNA follows: TGCGCCAGCAGTGAGTCCGGCCGCGAAAAACTGTTTTTT. Protein: CASSESGREKLFF.

This chain connects TRBV5-1 to TRBJ2-3; perhaps TRBD2 as D (5 bases). Looked up from germline, CDR1 is SGHRS and CDR2 is YFSETQ. The CDR3 runs to 15 residues. Between the trimmed V and J ends, which lost 4 bases and 4 bases, there was a span of 16 bases. The CDR3 coding sequence is TGCGCCAGCAGCCCCGAGGGAAGATCGCCAGATACGCAGTATTTT. Protein sequence: CASSPEGRSPDTQYF.

This clone came up once. The chain links TRBV23-1 to TRBJ1-5; no clear D. TRBV23-1 qualifies as an ORF whose function is uncertain. Trimming shortened V by 4 bases and J by 4 bases, and 20 bases separated the two germline ends. CDR3 length: 17 amino acids. CDR3 sequence reads: CASSPAWDGPENQPQHF. The CDR3, as DNA: TGCGCCAGCAGTCCGGCCTGGGATGGGCCAGAGAATCAGCCCCAGCATTTT.

The V and J genes are TRBV19 and TRBJ1-1; D is possibly TRBD1 (5 bases). V shed 0 bases and J shed 0 bases, with 14 bases lying between them. The length of the CDR3 is 17 residues. Germline V gives CDR1 LNHDA, CDR2 SQIVND (reference sequence). The CDR3 sequence is CASSIDWGEGVNTEAFF. CDR3 nucleotides: TGTGCCAGTAGTATAGATTGGGGGGAAGGGGTGAACACTGAAGCTTTCTTT. The variable domain in full, with the rest retrieved from reference TRBV19 and TRBJ1-1, is DGGITQSPKYLFRKEGQNVTLSCEQNLNHDAMYWYRQDPGQGLRLIYYSQIVNDFQKGDIAEGYSVSREKKESFPLTVTSAQKNPTAFYLCASSIDWGEGVNTEAFFGQGTRLTVV.